The clone carrying this T cell receptor beta chain occurred a few times. The antigen remains undetermined. This sample is drawn from a study of identical twins. Whole-study results and caveats: Models underestimated TCR alpha sharing (out-of-frame) in monozygotic twins.

Addition of a universal primer site occurred through template switching, and cDNA carried unique molecular identifiers. TCRdb processed the 5' RACE reads anew with MiXCR; each CDR3 protein has one entry. The sample lists hundreds of thousands of distinct CDR3 sequences, about 12% occurring once. The data also belong to a second study, concerning yellow fever vaccine responses in identical twins.

The sequenced sample consisted of PBMCs. This TCR came from a woman in her late teens or twenties in good health.

The CDR3 loop is CASRPTSGFTDTQYF. The CDR3 DNA follows: TGTGCCAGCCGACCAACTAGCGGGTTCACAGATACGCAGTATTTT. V gene TRBV6-1 combines with J gene TRBJ2-3; TRBD2 matches at 9 bases. V lost 8 bases to trimming and J lost 2 bases; unmatched junction nucleotides: 8. This CDR3 spans 15 amino acids. Germline CDR1 is MNHNS and CDR2 is SASEGT.